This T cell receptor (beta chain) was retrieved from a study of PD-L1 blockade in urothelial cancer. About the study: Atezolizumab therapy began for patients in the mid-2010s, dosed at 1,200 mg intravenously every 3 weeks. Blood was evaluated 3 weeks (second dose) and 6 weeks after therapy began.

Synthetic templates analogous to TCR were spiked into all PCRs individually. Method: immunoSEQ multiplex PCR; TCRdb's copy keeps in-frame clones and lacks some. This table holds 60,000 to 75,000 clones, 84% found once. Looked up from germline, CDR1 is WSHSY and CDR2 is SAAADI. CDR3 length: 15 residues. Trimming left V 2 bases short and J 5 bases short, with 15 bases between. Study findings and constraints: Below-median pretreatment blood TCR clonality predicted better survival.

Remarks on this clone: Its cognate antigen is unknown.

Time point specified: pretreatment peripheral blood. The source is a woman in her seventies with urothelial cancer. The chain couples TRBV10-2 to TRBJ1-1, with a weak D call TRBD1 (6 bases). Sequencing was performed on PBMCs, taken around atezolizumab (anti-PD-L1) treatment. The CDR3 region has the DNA TGCGCCAGCAGTGAGCCCCCAGGGGTGGGAACTGAAGCTTTCTTT. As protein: CASSEPPGVGTEAFF.